The 26 T cell receptor beta chains in this list originate from one sample, sequenced in a study of T cells expressing NK-cell markers. TCRdb re-called the 5' RACE reads; one entry per CDR3 protein, DNA not given. The sample's table shows 350,000 to 450,000 distinct CDR3 sequences. What was sequenced was blood T cells: a sorted CD56 or NKG2C T cell subset, CD4+ or CD8+ T cells, or bulk PBMC T cells (not recorded which). The receptors were sampled from a man aged 18-70 years in good health.

This sequence joins TRBV18 and TRBJ2-5; the D call of TRBD1 rests on TCRdb alone, since no DNA is present to check it. The CDR3 runs to 16 residues. Germline CDR1 KGHSH, CDR2 LQKENI. The CDR3 here is CASSPIPTGPGETQYF. Combining the CDR3 with reference TRBV18 and TRBJ2-5 gives the whole variable domain NAGVMQNPRHLVRRRGQEARLRCSPMKGHSHVYWYRQLPEEGLKFMVYLQKENIIDESGMPKERFSAEFPKEGPSILRIQQVVRGDSAAYFCASSPIPTGPGETQYFGPGTRLLVL.

This rearrangement joins TRBV20-1 to TRBJ2-4; the D call from TCRdb, TRBD2, cannot be confirmed without DNA. Germline CDR1 reads DFQATT; CDR2 reads SNEGSKA (reference sequence). There are 19 residues in the CDR3. The CDR3 is CSVFPVAGGPGMAKNIQYF.

V and J are TRBV6-5 and TRBJ1-1; absent DNA, TCRdb's TRBD1 call cannot be checked. Germline V gives CDR1 MNHEY, CDR2 SVGAGI. The CDR3 length is 16 residues. The CDR3 loop reads CASSYRTNRGNTEAFF.

This chain links TRBV13 with TRBJ1-3; without DNA, the TCRdb call of TRBD1 cannot be checked. The CDR3 contains 15 residues. CDR1 is PRHDT and CDR2 is FYEKMQ in the germline V gene (reference sequence). The CDR3 sequence: CASSLRTGGGNTIYF.

The J gene is TRBJ2-2, the V gene TRBV14. The CDR3 covers 14 residues. Germline lookup yields CDR1 SGHDN and CDR2 FVKESK. The CDR3 is CASSQERFPGELFF. Variable domain in full (rest from reference TRBV14 and TRBJ2-2): EAGVTQFPSHSVIEKGQTVTLRCDPISGHDNLYWYRRVMGKEIKFLLHFVKESKQDESGMPNNRFLAERTGGTYSTLKVQPAELEDSGVYFCASSQERFPGELFFGEGSRLTVL.

The gene calls are TRBV6-1 and TRBJ2-5; as DNA is missing, the TRBD1 call by TCRdb cannot be tested. CDR3 length: 15 amino acids. CDR1 is MNHNS and CDR2 is SASEGT in the germline V gene. The CDR3 protein is CASRTDRVVGETQYF.

This chain uses TRBV3-1 with TRBJ2-7; TCRdb reports TRBD1, a call that lacks DNA to check it against. Germline V CDR1 and CDR2: LGHDT, YNNKEL (reference sequence). The length of the CDR3 is 14 residues. The CDR3 spells CASRGTGKSYEQYF.

This chain joins TRBV6-5 and TRBJ1-3; TCRdb indicates TRBD1, and absent DNA this call remains unverified. The CDR3 has 16 amino acids. Germline V lookup: CDR1 MNHEY, CDR2 SVGAGI. The CDR3 protein is CASSYAQGGPGNTIYF.

The chain combines TRBV9 with TRBJ2-1; the D call from TCRdb, TRBD1, cannot be confirmed without DNA. The germline CDR1 and CDR2 sequences are SGDLS and YYNGEE. The CDR3 is made up of 15 amino acids. CDR3 region: CASSVQDRGYNEQFF.

The gene calls are TRBV6-6 and TRBJ2-7; TCRdb indicates TRBD1, and absent DNA this call remains unverified. The CDR3 consists of 13 residues. Germline loops: CDR1 MNHNY, CDR2 SVGAGI (reference sequence). CDR3 residues: CASRDDRAYEQYF.

The rearrangement uses TRBV7-2 and TRBJ2-7; the D call of TRBD1 rests on TCRdb alone, since no DNA is present to check it. The germline gives CDR1 SGHTA, CDR2 FQGNSA. The CDR3 runs to 15 residues. This CDR3 reads CASSLGQGQAYEQYF.

This chain joins TRBV5-4 and TRBJ2-1; as DNA is missing, the TRBD1 call by TCRdb cannot be tested. Germline CDR1 is SGHNT and CDR2 is YYREEE (reference sequence). This CDR3 comprises 16 residues. The CDR3 protein is CASSDKGQGAYNEQFF.

This chain uses TRBV5-1 with TRBJ2-5; the D gene TCRdb calls, TRBD1, cannot be checked with no DNA. The CDR3 extends over 17 amino acids. Germline CDR1 is SGHRS and CDR2 is YFSETQ. The CDR3 loop is CASSLGGGLSSFVPQYF.

The chain employs TRBV12-3 or TRBV12-4 and TRBJ2-1; with no DNA, the TCRdb D assignment of TRBD2 cannot be verified. This CDR3 is built from 16 residues. This CDR3 is CASSDGLAGGQNEQFF.

CDR3 in amino acids: CSVLQTLGQPQHF. J is TRBJ1-5 and V is TRBV29-1; TCRdb indicates TRBD1, and absent DNA this call remains unverified. The CDR3 covers 13 residues. CDR1 and CDR2 from the germline V gene are SQVTM and ANQGSEA. Variable domain in full (rest from reference TRBV29-1 and TRBJ1-5): SAVISQKPSRDICQRGTSLTIQCQVDSQVTMMFWYRQQPGQSLTLIATANQGSEATYESGFVIDKFPISRPNLTFSTLTVSNMSPEDSSIYLCSVLQTLGQPQHFGDGTRLSIL.

V usage is TRBV7-9 and J usage is TRBJ2-2; the TCRdb D gene call, TRBD2, has no DNA to confirm it. The CDR3 covers 17 residues. Germline V lookup: CDR1 SEHNR, CDR2 FQNEAQ (reference sequence). This chain's CDR3 is CASSRLAGGNTGELFFF.

The J gene is TRBJ2-7, the V gene TRBV7-9. This CDR3 region has 14 residues. Germline loops: CDR1 SEHNR, CDR2 FQNEAQ (reference sequence). The CDR3: CASSMTLTQGEQYF.

The chain has TRBV20-1 and TRBJ2-1. The germline V gene has CDR1 DFQATT and CDR2 SNEGSKA (reference sequence). This CDR3 has 13 amino acids. The CDR3: CSARLGTNNEQFF.

The chain uses TRBV18 and TRBJ2-6; the TRBD1 assignment by TCRdb is unverifiable without DNA. The CDR3 loop spans 18 amino acids. CDR1 and CDR2 (germline): KGHSH, LQKENI. The CDR3: CASSPQLGTLSGANVLTF.

The V gene is TRBV29-1, the J gene TRBJ2-1; TCRdb indicates TRBD1, and absent DNA this call remains unverified. In germline, CDR1 is SQVTM, CDR2 ANQGSEA. CDR3 length: 14 amino acids. The CDR3 here is CSVAPRGGYNEQFF.

V is TRBV3-1 and J is TRBJ2-5; absent DNA, TCRdb's TRBD1 call cannot be checked. This CDR3 spans 15 amino acids. Germline values: CDR1 LGHDT, CDR2 YNNKEL (reference sequence). This chain's CDR3 is CASSQAGQGAETQYF.

The chain joins TRBV12-3 or TRBV12-4 to TRBJ1-5; TCRdb indicates TRBD1, and absent DNA this call remains unverified. This CDR3 is built from 14 residues. The chain's CDR3 is CASSDQGLNQPQHF.

The chain combines TRBV11-2 with TRBJ1-2. From germline, CDR1 is SGHAT and CDR2 FQNNGV. The CDR3 is 16 residues long. CDR3 region: CASSPVRGPRAYGYTF.

The chain couples TRBV5-6 to TRBJ1-5; TCRdb proposes TRBD1, but this gene call is untestable without DNA. The CDR3 length is 15 residues. Germline assignment: CDR1 SGHDT and CDR2 YYEEEE. CDR3 sequence reads: CASSSRVWGDQPQHF.

The chain has TRBV4-1 and TRBJ1-5. This CDR3 has 14 residues. CDR1 and CDR2 (germline): MGHRA, YSYEKL. The CDR3 loop reads CASSQERSNQPQHF.

The genes are TRBV4-2 and TRBJ2-3; TCRdb names TRBD2, which stays unverified in the absence of DNA. Germline V gene data show CDR1 as LGHNA and CDR2 as YNFKEQ. The CDR3 runs 11 residues. The CDR3 region is CASSGGSTQYF.